Shown below are 20 T cell receptor beta chains from a single sample sequenced in a study of CD8+CD57+ T cells in acquired aplastic anemia. TCR beta VDJ combinations and CDR3 sequences were profiled from genomic DNA. Each CDR3 protein gets one entry after TCRdb re-called the reads with MiXCR. This table has 250,000 to 300,000 distinct CDR3 sequences, 45% to 65% appearing once. Patients chosen for sequencing had shown CD8+CD57+ cell expansion by flow cytometry. The specimen sequenced was sorted CD4+, CD8+, or CD8+CD57+ T cells (not recorded which) from PBMCs. These receptors were collected from a human donor with aplastic anemia.

The rearrangement links TRBV14 to TRBJ1-2; the D is unclear. This CDR3 has 15 amino acids. Trimming shortened V by 0 bases and J by 0 bases, and 8 bases separated the two germline ends. Germline V gene lookup returns CDR1 SGHDN and CDR2 FVKESK. CDR3 amino acids: CASSQDWATNYGYTF. CDR3 nucleotides: TGTGCCAGCAGCCAAGATTGGGCCACTAACTATGGCTACACCTTC.

This chain joins TRBV27 and TRBJ1-1; D gene unclear. Trimming took off 6 bases at V and 1 base at J, with 18 bases between the two ends. The germline gives CDR1 MNHEY, CDR2 SMNVEV (reference sequence). The CDR3 runs 16 residues. The CDR3 DNA reads as TGTGCCAGCAGACCTTATCGAACACAGCCGAACACTGAAGCTTTCTTT. Translation gives CASRPYRTQPNTEAFF.

This clonotype was counted between two and nine times. This rearrangement joins TRBV7-6 to TRBJ2-3; D may be TRBD2 (5 bases). V dropped 1 base and J dropped 1 base, with 9 bases sitting between them. The CDR3 extends over 15 amino acids. Per germline, CDR1 SGHVS and CDR2 FNYEAQ. The CDR3 sequence is CASSLGTSRTDTQYF. The DNA of the CDR3 is TGTGCCAGCAGCTTAGGTACTAGTCGCACAGATACGCAGTATTTT.

This clonotype was counted at least ten times. The rearrangement joins TRBV12-5 to TRBJ2-3; TRBD1 agrees at 8 bases. V lost 5 bases to trimming and J lost 3 bases; unmatched junction nucleotides: 4. Germline CDR1 reads LGHNT; CDR2 reads FRNRAP. CDR3 length: 14 residues. CDR3 in amino acids: CASGPTGATDTQYF. The CDR3, as DNA: TGTGCTAGTGGTCCGACAGGGGCAACAGATACGCAGTATTTT.

This clonotype was counted a few times. The chain uses TRBV10-3 and TRBJ2-7; D is uncertain. V shed 2 bases and J shed 7 bases, with 12 bases lying between them. There are 13 residues in the CDR3. CDR1 ENHRY and CDR2 SYGVKD come from the germline V gene. This CDR3 is CAISEPTSREQYF. The CDR3 region has the DNA TGTGCCATCAGTGAGCCCACTTCCCGGGAGCAGTACTTC.

The rearrangement uses TRBV7-8 and TRBJ2-7; 8 bases fit TRBD2. The CDR3 length is 15 residues. Trimming removed 5 bases from V and 2 bases from J; junction bases left unmatched: 8. Germline CDR1 and CDR2: SGHVS and FQNEAQ. The CDR3 DNA is TGTGCCAGCAGCGTAACGGGGGGGGATGCCTACGAGCAGTACTTC. It translates to CASSVTGGDAYEQYF.

Regarding this clonotype: One end of the junction varies from germline; a read error may be responsible. This chain links TRBV2 with TRBJ2-1; TRBD2 aligns across 9 bases. CDR1 and CDR2 (germline): SNHLY, FYNNEI. This CDR3 has 14 residues. CDR3 sequence (DNA): TGCGCCAGCAGCCATCGCGGGGGGGCCAATGGGCAGTTCTTC. Its protein is CASSHRGGANGQFF.

The J gene is TRBJ2-1, the V gene TRBV19; weak D call: TRBD1 (6 bases). Germline V gives CDR1 LNHDA, CDR2 SQIVND (reference sequence). The CDR3 has 15 amino acids. V was clipped by 8 bases and J by 2 bases, with 16 bases between them. Here the CDR3 DNA reads TGTGCCAGTGGGTTCACAGGGTACCCCTACAATGAGCAGTTCTTC. Translation: CASGFTGYPYNEQFF.

This clonotype was recorded only once. The V call is TRBV19, the J call TRBJ1-4, with 7 bases lining up with TRBD1. The CDR3 loop spans 15 amino acids. Germline CDR1 and CDR2: LNHDA and SQIVND (reference sequence). V gave up 3 bases and J gave up 4 bases; unmatched junction bases: 5. For the CDR3, the DNA is TGTGCCAGTAGTATCCTCGGGACAGTTAATGAAAAACTGTTTTTT. It is translated as CASSILGTVNEKLFF.

This clonotype was detected many times. The V gene is TRBV10-3, the J gene TRBJ2-5; a possible D gene is TRBD1 (5 bases). Germline assignment: CDR1 ENHRY and CDR2 SYGVKD. The CDR3 is made up of 14 amino acids. The V and J ends lost 8 bases and 4 bases respectively, with 17 bases between them. The DNA for the CDR3 is TGTGCCATCGGTGGGTTTGGGGCCTCAGAGACCCAGTACTTC. Its protein is CAIGGFGASETQYF.

This clonotype was counted many times. The chain employs TRBV19 and TRBJ2-2, with a weak D call TRBD1 (7 bases). The germline gives CDR1 LNHDA, CDR2 SQIVND (reference sequence). Trimming left V 2 bases short and J 6 bases short, with 19 bases between. The CDR3 consists of 17 residues. The CDR3 nucleotides are TGTGCCAGTAGTATATGGGGAGGACAGGACGGGTCCGGGGAGCTGTTTTTT. This encodes CASSIWGGQDGSGELFF.

The chain has TRBV12-3 or TRBV12-4 and TRBJ1-2; D gene uncertain. The CDR3 length is 13 residues. Trimming cost V 7 bases and J 0 bases, with 9 bases left between them. The chain's CDR3 is CASTPPTNYGYTF. The CDR3 DNA is TGTGCCAGCACCCCTCCCACTAACTATGGCTACACCTTC.

This clonotype was recorded once. The chain carries TRBV7-9 and TRBJ2-3; possibly TRBD1 or TRBD2 for D (5 bases each). This CDR3 has 14 residues. The V gene lost 5 bases and the J gene lost 4 bases, with 13 bases spanning the gap. Germline V gene lookup returns CDR1 SEHNR and CDR2 FQNEAQ (reference sequence). The CDR3 DNA reads as TGTGCCAGCAGCCGGGACGGACCGGCAGATACGCAGTATTTT. Translation: CASSRDGPADTQYF. The full variable domain, with the rest looked up from reference TRBV7-9 and TRBJ2-3, is DTGVSQNPRHKITKRGQNVTFRCDPISEHNRLYWYRQTLGQGPEFLTYFQNEAQLEKSRLLSDRFSAERPKGSFSTLEIQRTEQGDSAMYLCASSRDGPADTQYFGPGTRLTVL.

This clonotype was recorded many times. The rearrangement uses TRBV12-3 or TRBV12-4 and TRBJ2-2; 7 bases align to TRBD2. The CDR3 sequence is 14 residues long. The J segment lost 3 bases and the V segment lost 3 bases, leaving 1 base of the junction unmatched. CDR3: CASSFRGDTGELFF. The DNA for the CDR3 is TGTGCCAGCAGTTTCCGGGGGGACACCGGGGAGCTGTTTTTT.

This clonotype has a handful of counts. The V gene is TRBV20-1, the J gene TRBJ2-7; 11 bases are a match to TRBD2. V trimming: 1 base; J trimming: 6 bases; junction bases outside the gene matches: 2. The germline V gene has CDR1 DFQATT and CDR2 SNEGSKA (reference sequence). The CDR3 spans 13 residues. The CDR3 loop reads CSARVLAGGEQYF. Written as DNA, the CDR3 is TGCAGTGCTAGAGTCCTAGCGGGAGGCGAGCAGTACTTC.

This chain joins TRBV7-9 and TRBJ2-3; TRBD1 matches at 7 bases. Germline V gene sequence: CDR1 SEHNR, CDR2 FQNEAQ (reference sequence). The junction had 7 bases not matched to a gene; V was cut back by 3 bases and J by 4 bases. The CDR3 extends over 15 amino acids. CDR3 protein: CASSFRQGSADTQYF. For the CDR3, the DNA is TGTGCCAGCAGCTTCAGACAGGGATCAGCAGATACGCAGTATTTT. The full variable domain, in which reference TRBV7-9 and TRBJ2-3 provide the parts outside the CDR3, is DTGVSQNPRHKITKRGQNVTFRCDPISEHNRLYWYRQTLGQGPEFLTYFQNEAQLEKSRLLSDRFSAERPKGSFSTLEIQRTEQGDSAMYLCASSFRQGSADTQYFGPGTRLTVL.

V usage is TRBV20-1 and J usage is TRBJ2-7; unclear D gene. Trimming removed 0 bases from V and 4 bases from J, with 13 bases in between. Germline V gives CDR1 DFQATT, CDR2 SNEGSKA (reference sequence). CDR3 size: 14 residues. Here the CDR3 reads CSARDTQKGYEQYF. CDR3 nucleotide sequence: TGCAGTGCTAGAGATACACAGAAGGGATACGAGCAGTACTTC.

This clonotype was counted only a few times. This chain connects TRBV14 to TRBJ1-2; D gene uncertain. Trimming removed 0 bases from V and 2 bases from J, with 10 bases in between. Germline V gene data show CDR1 as SGHDN and CDR2 as FVKESK. This CDR3 region has 15 residues. The CDR3 region has the DNA TGTGCCAGCAGCCAAGACGGGGAGTCGAACTATGGCTACACCTTC. Translation: CASSQDGESNYGYTF. Full variable domain (outside the CDR3, taken from reference TRBV14 and TRBJ1-2): EAGVTQFPSHSVIEKGQTVTLRCDPISGHDNLYWYRRVMGKEIKFLLHFVKESKQDESGMPNNRFLAERTGGTYSTLKVQPAELEDSGVYFCASSQDGESNYGYTFGSGTRLTVV.

The genes are TRBV20-1 and TRBJ1-2; the D gene is possibly TRBD1 (5 bases). CDR3 length: 14 residues. The germline CDR1 and CDR2 sequences are DFQATT and SNEGSKA (reference sequence). V lost 0 bases, J lost 4 bases, and 12 bases lay in between. CDR3 coding DNA: TGCAGTGCTAGAGATCAGGACACGATCTATGGCTACACCTTC. Its protein product is CSARDQDTIYGYTF.

Notes on this clonotype: One end of the junction fails to match germline, which may point to a read error. The rearrangement joins TRBV19 to TRBJ1-5, with D possibly being TRBD1 (5 bases). The CDR3 runs 14 residues. Germline CDR1 LNHDA, CDR2 SQIVND (reference sequence). The CDR3, as DNA: TGTGCCAGTGGTATGTGGGACAGCAATCAGCCCCAGCATTTT. This sequence encodes CASGMWDSNQPQHF.